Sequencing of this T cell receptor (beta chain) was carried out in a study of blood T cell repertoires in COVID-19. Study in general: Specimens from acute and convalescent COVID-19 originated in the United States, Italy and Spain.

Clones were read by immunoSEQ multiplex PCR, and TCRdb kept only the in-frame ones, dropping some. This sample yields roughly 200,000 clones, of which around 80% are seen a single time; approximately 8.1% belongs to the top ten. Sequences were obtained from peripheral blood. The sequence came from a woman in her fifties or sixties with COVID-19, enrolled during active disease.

CDR3 DNA sequence: TGTGCCAGCATCCCGGACAGGGGAGAATCACCCCTCCACTTT. This gives the protein CASIPDRGESPLHF. V usage is TRBV11-2 and J usage is TRBJ1-6, with 9 bases identical to TRBD1. The CDR3 is 14 amino acids. V was clipped by 7 bases and J by 10 bases; unmatched bases: 8. Germline-derived CDR1 and CDR2 are SGHAT and FQNNGV.